The 10 T cell receptor beta chains listed next were all sequenced from one sample in a study of T cell repertoires in cytomegalovirus infection. TCRdb fed the reads into MiXCR, producing one record per CDR3 protein. The sample contains around 530,000 distinct CDR3 sequences, 26% of which appear only once. The specimen was PBMCs. These receptors were collected from a human donor in good health (CMV status not recorded). Some clones in this sample may be carry-over from other donors' samples.

The chain employs TRBV2 and TRBJ2-1; a weak D match, TRBD1 (6 bases). V lost 3 bases and J lost 7, with 16 bases in between. The CDR3 runs 15 residues. Germline assignment: CDR1 SNHLY and CDR2 FYNNEI. The chain's CDR3 is CASSEQAFTGNEQFF. Here the CDR3 DNA reads TGTGCCAGCAGTGAGCAAGCCTTCACAGGGAATGAGCAGTTCTTC.

This clonotype appeared a few times. V and J are TRBV7-8 and TRBJ2-5; D might be TRBD1 (7 bases). The CDR3 runs to 16 residues. The germline V and J ends were trimmed by 5 bases and 6 bases, with 22 bases remaining between them. Germline CDR1 is SGHVS and CDR2 is FQNEAQ. The CDR3 reads CASSPRSRGAGKTQYF. The CDR3 bases are TGTGCCAGCAGCCCGAGAAGCAGGGGGGCTGGCAAGACCCAGTACTTC.

With respect to this clonotype: Relative to the germline gene, one junction end is altered; a read error may explain this. The chain combines TRBV7-6 with TRBJ2-1; 11 nucleotides agree with TRBD2. This CDR3 comprises 15 residues. Germline V gives CDR1 SGHVS, CDR2 FNYEAQ. As DNA, the CDR3 is TGTGCTAGCAGCTTAAACCCTAGCGGGAGGAATGAGCAGTTCTTC. Translating it yields CASSLNPSGRNEQFF. Filled out from reference TRBV7-6 and TRBJ2-1, the complete variable domain reads GAGVSQSPRYKVTKRGQDVALRCDPISGHVSLYWYRQALGQGPEFLTYFNYEAQQDKSGLPNDRFSAERPEGSISTLTIQRTEQRDSAMYRCASSLNPSGRNEQFFGPGTRLTVL.

This clonotype occurred once. This sequence joins TRBV7-9 and TRBJ1-1; D gene unclear. V was pared by 1 base and J by 8 bases, with 11 bases between. CDR3 length: 13 residues. The germline V gene has CDR1 SEHNR and CDR2 FQNEAQ (reference sequence). DNA for the CDR3: TGTGCCAGCAGCTTAGGGGATGTCTGGGAAGCTTTCTTT. Protein product: CASSLGDVWEAFF.

This clonotype was seen a handful of times. The chain recombines TRBV2 with TRBJ1-1, with D possibly matching TRBD1 (5 bases). This CDR3 comprises 14 residues. Per the germline V gene, CDR1 is SNHLY and CDR2 is FYNNEI. V shed 1 base and J shed 2 bases, with 8 bases lying between them. Written as DNA, the CDR3 is TGTGCCAGCAGTGAAGGGGGGGGAAACACTGAAGCTTTCTTT. As protein: CASSEGGGNTEAFF.

The chain couples TRBV4-2 to TRBJ1-5; D remains unclear. The CDR3 loop spans 15 amino acids. The V gene's germline CDR1 is LGHNA and CDR2 YNFKEQ. Trimming left V 0 bases short and J 5 bases short, with 11 bases between. CDR3 region: CASSQEGFDDQPQHF. As DNA, the CDR3 is TGTGCCAGCAGCCAAGAAGGGTTTGACGATCAGCCCCAGCATTTT.

This clonotype appeared a few times. V usage is TRBV6-5 and J usage is TRBJ2-7, with TRBD1 matching 8 bases. J lost 4 bases, V lost 0 bases, and 5 bases had no gene match. This CDR3 is built from 15 residues. Germline assignment: CDR1 MNHEY and CDR2 SVGAGI. The CDR3 DNA follows: TGTGCCAGCAGTTACTCGGGAGGACAGGGATACGAGCAGTACTTC. The encoded protein is CASSYSGGQGYEQYF.

This clonotype was seen more than once but under ten times. The chain joins TRBV19 to TRBJ1-1; D ambiguous. CDR1 is LNHDA, CDR2 SQIVND, per germline (reference sequence). Trimming shortened V by 3 bases and J by 1 base, and 15 bases separated the two germline ends. The CDR3 sequence is 16 residues long. The CDR3 DNA is TGTGCCAGTAGTATCCGGGGTGTCGCCGGGAACACTGAAGCTTTCTTT. This codes for CASSIRGVAGNTEAFF.

This clonotype was seen only a few times. The chain combines TRBV7-2 with TRBJ1-2; no firm D call. Germline assignment: CDR1 SGHTA and CDR2 FQGNSA. Trimming took off 5 bases at V and 7 bases at J, with 17 bases between the two ends. This CDR3 comprises 14 residues. This chain's CDR3 is CASSPDPYRGGYTF. As DNA, the CDR3 is TGTGCCAGCAGCCCGGACCCATATCGGGGTGGCTACACCTTC.

This chain uses TRBV24-1 with TRBJ2-1, with 12 bases lining up with TRBD2. The CDR3 covers 14 residues. Germline V gene sequence: CDR1 KGHDR, CDR2 SFDVKD. Trimming removed 4 bases from V and 10 bases from J; junction bases left unmatched: 4. Here the CDR3 reads CATSEPGLAGEQFF. The CDR3 DNA follows: TGTGCCACCAGTGAGCCCGGACTAGCGGGGGAGCAGTTCTTC.